The 13 T cell receptor beta chains below come from one sample, sequenced in a study of T cells after yellow fever vaccination. TCRdb itself ran the 5' RACE reads through MiXCR, one entry per CDR3 protein. The sample holds under 300,000 distinct CDR3 sequences; under 15% are singletons and the top ten take about 0.51%. This specimen was CD4+ T cells sorted from PBMCs, taken 45 days after the yellow fever booster vaccination. The origin of the receptors is a man between 25 and 39 years old who received the YFV17D yellow fever vaccine.

This clonotype occurred many times. This chain connects TRBV7-2 to TRBJ1-1; 7 nucleotides match TRBD1. Germline V gene data show CDR1 as SGHTA and CDR2 as FQGNSA. CDR3 length equals 13 residues. V shed 1 base and J 4 bases; nucleotides not matched to a gene: 0. The CDR3 DNA reads TGTGCCAGCAGCTTAGGACAGGGCACTGAAGCTTTCTTT. Protein product: CASSLGQGTEAFF. The full variable domain, with the rest looked up from reference TRBV7-2 and TRBJ1-1, is GAGVSQSPSNKVTEKGKDVELRCDPISGHTALYWYRQSLGQGLEFLIYFQGNSAPDKSGLPSDRFSAERTGGSVSTLTIQRTQQEDSAVYLCASSLGQGTEAFFGQGTRLTVV.

This clonotype was observed a handful of times. The chain links TRBV20-1 to TRBJ2-2, with 9 bases fitting TRBD2. Germline CDR1 DFQATT, CDR2 SNEGSKA (reference sequence). V was pared by 2 bases and J by 3 bases, with 4 bases of the junction left unmatched. The CDR3 spans 15 residues. CDR3 nucleotides: TGCAGTGCTAGAATAGCGGGAGTTCACACCGGGGAGCTGTTTTTT. It specifies CSARIAGVHTGELFF.

This clonotype was seen at least ten times. V is TRBV29-1 and J is TRBJ2-5; D is undetermined. V was clipped by 7 bases and J by 5 bases, with 14 bases between them. CDR3 length equals 12 residues. Germline V gives CDR1 SQVTM, CDR2 ANQGSEA. In nucleotides, the CDR3 is TGCAGCGCCAAACCGGGTGATGAGACCCAGTACTTC. As protein: CSAKPGDETQYF.

This clonotype turned up a few times. The rearrangement links TRBV7-2 to TRBJ2-7; no clear D gene. The CDR3 runs 13 residues. Germline CDR1 SGHTA, CDR2 FQGNSA. V gave up 5 bases and J gave up 3 bases, with 11 bases separating them. The CDR3 DNA reads as TGTGCCAGCAGCCGATCGTGGAACTACGAGCAGTACTTC. It translates to CASSRSWNYEQYF.

This clonotype has more than one count but fewer than ten. The V and J genes are TRBV20-1 and TRBJ2-3; D uncertain. This CDR3 is 11 amino acids long. Looked up from germline, CDR1 is DFQATT and CDR2 is SNEGSKA (reference sequence). Trimming cost V 4 bases and J 2 bases, with 4 bases left between them. The CDR3 protein is CSAIDTDTQYF. The DNA of the CDR3 is TGCAGTGCTATAGACACAGATACGCAGTATTTT.

This clonotype was observed at least ten times. The chain links TRBV11-3 to TRBJ2-1, with D tentatively TRBD1 or TRBD2 (5 bases each). The CDR3 spans 13 residues. The germline gives CDR1 SGHNT, CDR2 YENEEA. With 4 bases removed from V and 7 bases from J, the gap between germline ends came to 11 bases. CDR3 amino acids: CASSSFGANEQFF. For the CDR3, the DNA is TGTGCCAGCAGCTCCTTCGGGGCAAATGAGCAGTTCTTC.

This clonotype was counted at least ten times. The chain has TRBV12-3 or TRBV12-4 and TRBJ2-7, with D unclear. Trimming pared 6 bases from V and 3 bases from J, leaving 9 bases between. This CDR3 region has 12 residues. The CDR3 reads CASSRDFYEQYF. In DNA, the CDR3 is TGTGCCAGCAGCCGAGACTTCTACGAGCAGTACTTC.

The rearrangement links TRBV20-1 to TRBJ1-5; D possibly corresponds to TRBD1 (5 bases). CDR1 is DFQATT, CDR2 SNEGSKA, per germline (reference sequence). The V and J ends lost 6 bases and 4 bases respectively, with 19 bases between them. CDR3 length: 15 amino acids. The CDR3 loop reads CSAMTASLGNQPQHF. DNA for the CDR3: TGCAGTGCAATGACAGCGAGTTTAGGTAATCAGCCCCAGCATTTT.

The chain is built from TRBV20-1 and TRBJ2-1; 10 bases map to TRBD2. The germline CDR1 and CDR2 sequences are DFQATT and SNEGSKA (reference sequence). V lost 3 bases, J lost 5 bases, and 7 bases stayed unmatched. The CDR3 has 15 residues. The CDR3 nucleotides are TGCAGTGCTAGGGGTTTAGCGGGAGGCAACAATGAGCAGTTCTTC. Its translation: CSARGLAGGNNEQFF.

The chain couples TRBV20-1 to TRBJ2-5; TRBD2 agrees at 9 bases. This CDR3 contains 15 residues. Looked up from germline, CDR1 is DFQATT and CDR2 is SNEGSKA (reference sequence). Trimming cost V 5 bases and J 7 bases; bases outside gene matches: 14. In DNA form, the CDR3 reads TGCAGTGCTGAGCTGAGCGGGAGGCAAATCGCGACCCAGTACTTC. Protein sequence: CSAELSGRQIATQYF.

The table lists this clonotype with a few counts. This sequence joins TRBV5-1 and TRBJ2-1; 11 positions agree with TRBD2. The CDR3 is 15 amino acids. J gave up 8 bases and V 2 bases, and 6 bases lay outside the gene matches. CDR1 and CDR2 (germline): SGHRS, YFSETQ. CDR3 coding DNA: TGCGCCAGCAGCTTCCAACTAGCGGGAGTCGATGAGCAGTTCTTC. Protein sequence: CASSFQLAGVDEQFF.

The chain carries TRBV20-1 and TRBJ2-7, with D maybe TRBD2 (5 bases). In germline, CDR1 is DFQATT, CDR2 SNEGSKA (reference sequence). CDR3 length equals 12 residues. V was clipped by 6 bases and J by 4 bases, with 13 bases between them. The CDR3 DNA follows: TGCAGTGCCGGGATCGGTGTGTACGAGCAGTACTTC. This encodes CSAGIGVYEQYF.

This clonotype has a handful of counts. The chain uses TRBV5-6 and TRBJ1-1; D uncertain. This CDR3 region has 15 residues. Germline values: CDR1 SGHDT, CDR2 YYEEEE. The germline V and J ends were trimmed by 4 bases and 0 bases, with 13 bases remaining between them. The CDR3 DNA sequence: TGTGCCAGCAGCCCACCGACGGGCATGAACACTGAAGCTTTCTTT. Protein: CASSPPTGMNTEAFF. The whole variable domain, remainder taken from reference TRBV5-6 and TRBJ1-1, is DAGVTQSPTHLIKTRGQQVTLRCSPKSGHDTVSWYQQALGQGPQFIFQYYEEEERQRGNFPDRFSGHQFPNYSSELNVNALLLGDSALYLCASSPPTGMNTEAFFGQGTRLTVV.